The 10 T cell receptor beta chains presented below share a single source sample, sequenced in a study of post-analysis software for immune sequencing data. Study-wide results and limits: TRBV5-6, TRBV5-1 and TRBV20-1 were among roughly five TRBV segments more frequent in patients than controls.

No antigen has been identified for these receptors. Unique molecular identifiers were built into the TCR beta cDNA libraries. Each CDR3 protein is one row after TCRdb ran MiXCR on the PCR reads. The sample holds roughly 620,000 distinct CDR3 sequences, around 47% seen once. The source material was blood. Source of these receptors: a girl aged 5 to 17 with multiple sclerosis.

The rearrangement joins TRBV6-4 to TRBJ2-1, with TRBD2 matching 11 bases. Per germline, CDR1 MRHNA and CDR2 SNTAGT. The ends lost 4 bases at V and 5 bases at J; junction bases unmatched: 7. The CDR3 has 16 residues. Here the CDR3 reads CASSVLAGEGDNEQFF. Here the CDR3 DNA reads TGTGCCAGCAGTGTACTAGCGGGGGAGGGGGACAATGAGCAGTTCTTC.

The CDR3 here is CASSFPGRPYGYTF. The DNA for the CDR3 is TGTGCCAGCAGTTTCCCCGGCAGACCCTATGGCTACACCTTC. The chain couples TRBV12-3 or TRBV12-4 to TRBJ1-2; D gene ambiguous. CDR3 length: 14 amino acids. The V and J ends lost 3 bases and 4 bases respectively, with 12 bases between them.

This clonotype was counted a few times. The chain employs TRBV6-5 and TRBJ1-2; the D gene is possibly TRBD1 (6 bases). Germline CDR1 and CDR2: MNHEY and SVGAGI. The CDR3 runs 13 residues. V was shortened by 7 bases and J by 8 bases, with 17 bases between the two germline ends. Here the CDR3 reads CASTPGDMNGYTF. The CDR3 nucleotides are TGTGCCAGCACCCCGGGGGACATGAACGGCTACACCTTC.

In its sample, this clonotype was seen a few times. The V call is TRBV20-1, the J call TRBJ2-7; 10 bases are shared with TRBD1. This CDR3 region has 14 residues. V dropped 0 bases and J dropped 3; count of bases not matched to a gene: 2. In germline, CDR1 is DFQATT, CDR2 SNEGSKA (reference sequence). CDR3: CSARETGGFYEQYF. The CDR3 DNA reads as TGCAGTGCTAGAGAGACAGGGGGCTTCTACGAGCAGTACTTC.

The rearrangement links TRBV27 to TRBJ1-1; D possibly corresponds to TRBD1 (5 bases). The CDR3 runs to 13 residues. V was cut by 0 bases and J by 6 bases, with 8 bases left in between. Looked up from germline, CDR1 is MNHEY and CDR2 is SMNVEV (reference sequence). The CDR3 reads CASSLSGVAEAFF. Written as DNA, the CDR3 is TGTGCCAGCAGTTTATCAGGGGTAGCTGAAGCTTTCTTT.

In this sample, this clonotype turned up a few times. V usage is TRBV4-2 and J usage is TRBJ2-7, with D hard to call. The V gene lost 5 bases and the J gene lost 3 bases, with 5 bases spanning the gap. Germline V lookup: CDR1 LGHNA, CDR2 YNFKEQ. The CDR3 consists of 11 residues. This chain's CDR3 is CASSENYEQYF. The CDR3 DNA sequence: TGTGCCAGCAGCGAGAACTACGAGCAGTACTTC.

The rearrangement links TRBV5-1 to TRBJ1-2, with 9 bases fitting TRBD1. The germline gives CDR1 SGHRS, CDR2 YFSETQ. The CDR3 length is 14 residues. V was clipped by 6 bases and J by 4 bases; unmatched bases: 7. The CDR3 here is CASTPTGGSYGYTF. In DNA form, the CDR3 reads TGCGCCAGCACCCCGACAGGGGGAAGCTATGGCTACACCTTC.

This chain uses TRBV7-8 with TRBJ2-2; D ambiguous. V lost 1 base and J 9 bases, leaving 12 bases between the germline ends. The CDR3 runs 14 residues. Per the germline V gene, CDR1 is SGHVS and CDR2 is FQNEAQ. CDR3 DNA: TGTGCCAGCAGCTTAGGGGCAGGTCACCGGGAGCTGTTTTTT. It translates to CASSLGAGHRELFF.

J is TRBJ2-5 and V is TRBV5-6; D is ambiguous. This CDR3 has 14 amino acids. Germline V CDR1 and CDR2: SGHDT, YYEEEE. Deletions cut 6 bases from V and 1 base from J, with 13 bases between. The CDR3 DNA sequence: TGTGCCAGCACAGCACTCTGGGGCCAAGAGACCCAGTACTTC. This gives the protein CASTALWGQETQYF.

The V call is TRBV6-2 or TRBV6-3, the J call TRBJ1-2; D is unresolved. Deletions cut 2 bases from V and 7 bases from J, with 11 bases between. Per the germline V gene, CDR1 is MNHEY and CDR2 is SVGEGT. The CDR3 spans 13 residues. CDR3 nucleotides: TGTGCCAGCAGTTACGCGGGGAACCCTGGCTACACCTTC. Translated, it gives CASSYAGNPGYTF.